This TCR beta chain stems from a study of blood T cell repertoires in COVID-19. Study in general: Acute and convalescent COVID-19 samples came from the United States, Italy and Spain. PBMCs, B-cell-depleted T cells, or T cells were the source of the cDNA or gDNA that made up the material.

Per the original data handling: By means of reference gene primer amplification, nucleated cell counts were estimated. The method was immunoSEQ multiplex PCR; TCRdb's version includes in-frame clones alone and lacks a portion of them. The V and J calls and clone size are taken from that table; D and trimming were inferred from the DNA. This sample has more than 200,000 clones; 65% to 85% occur once, and the top ten carry about 8%. Germline V gene data show CDR1 as MNHEY and CDR2 as SVGAGI. V was clipped by 7 bases and J by 5 bases, with 18 bases between them. The CDR3 totals 15 residues. The source is a woman of 80 years or more with acute or convalescent COVID-19. This sequence joins TRBV6-5 and TRBJ1-5; weak D call: TRBD1 (6 bases). Sequencing was performed on peripheral blood. The CDR3: CASIHRAGADQPQHF. In DNA form, the CDR3 reads TGTGCCAGCATCCACAGGGCCGGTGCAGATCAGCCCCAGCATTTT.